The 23 T cell receptor beta chains listed next were all sequenced from one sample in a study of cytomegalovirus exposure and HLA in healthy donors. The PCR contained 60 Vbeta and 13 Jbeta primers. Assay used: immunoSEQ multiplex PCR; TCRdb lists only in-frame clones, some missing. This repertoire shows more than 150,000 clones, 75% to 90% found once; its top ten account for roughly 10%. The sequenced sample was PBMCs. All receptors come from a man younger than 30 in good health and CMV-seropositive.

The CDR3 DNA follows: TGTGCCAGCAGCTTAGGTGGGGCAGGGAAAAATGGCTACACCTTC. Protein sequence: CASSLGGAGKNGYTF. The rearrangement uses TRBV7-9 and TRBJ1-2, with D perhaps matching TRBD1 (5 bases). The CDR3 extends over 15 amino acids. In germline, CDR1 is SEHNR, CDR2 FQNEAQ (reference sequence). Trimming cost V 1 base and J 6 bases, with 15 bases left between them. Full variable domain (remainder filled in from reference TRBV7-9 and TRBJ1-2): DTGVSQNPRHKITKRGQNVTFRCDPISEHNRLYWYRQTLGQGPEFLTYFQNEAQLEKSRLLSDRFSAERPKGSFSTLEIQRTEQGDSAMYLCASSLGGAGKNGYTFGSGTRLTVV.

The gene calls are TRBV7-6 and TRBJ2-3; 11 bases map to TRBD2. The germline CDR1 and CDR2 sequences are SGHVS and FNYEAQ. The CDR3 loop spans 15 amino acids. Trimming took 5 bases from V and 3 from J; bases not matched to a gene: 4. Here the CDR3 reads CASSPTSGGTDTQYF. The CDR3 DNA reads as TGTGCCAGCAGCCCAACTAGCGGGGGAACAGATACGCAGTATTTT.

V gene TRBV6-5 combines with J gene TRBJ1-5, with 7 positions matching TRBD1. From germline, CDR1 is MNHEY and CDR2 SVGAGI. Losses at the gene ends were 6 bases for V and 5 bases for J; bases not matched to a gene: 10. CDR3 length: 15 amino acids. This CDR3 reads CASRKRQGWDQPQHF. CDR3 coding DNA: TGTGCCAGCAGAAAAAGACAGGGTTGGGATCAGCCCCAGCATTTT.

The chain combines TRBV5-6 with TRBJ2-4; D is perhaps TRBD2 (5 bases). The CDR3 runs 18 residues. V lost 0 bases and J lost 0, with 16 bases in between. The germline V gene encodes CDR1 SGHDT and CDR2 YYEEEE. The CDR3 here is CASSLEGFSGLAKNIQYF. CDR3 bases: TGTGCCAGCAGCTTGGAGGGTTTCAGCGGCCTAGCCAAAAACATTCAGTACTTC.

This clone was observed a single time. The chain carries TRBV27 and TRBJ2-7, with TRBD2 as a possible D gene (6 bases). CDR3 size: 14 residues. Trimming shortened V by 3 bases and J by 4 bases, and 13 bases separated the two germline ends. Germline V gene sequence: CDR1 MNHEY, CDR2 SMNVEV (reference sequence). The CDR3 DNA sequence: TGTGCCAGCAGTTTCGGCGGGGAAATTTACGAGCAGTACTTC. Residues: CASSFGGEIYEQYF.

The V gene is TRBV9, the J gene TRBJ2-7; maybe TRBD2 (5 bases). V was trimmed by 3 bases and J by 7 bases, leaving 20 bases between them. In germline, CDR1 is SGDLS, CDR2 YYNGEE. The CDR3 totals 15 residues. The CDR3 loop reads CASSGSSGLRNEQYF. In DNA form, the CDR3 reads TGTGCCAGCAGCGGGAGTTCTGGACTTAGGAATGAGCAGTACTTC.

The J gene is TRBJ2-1, the V gene TRBV7-9; TRBD2 matches at 12 bases. This CDR3 region has 19 residues. Germline V gene sequence: CDR1 SEHNR, CDR2 FQNEAQ (reference sequence). J was trimmed by 8 bases and V by 4 bases; bases with no gene match: 18. This CDR3 reads CASSSPLSPSGGARYEQFF. The CDR3 DNA is TGTGCCAGCAGCTCACCCCTCAGTCCTAGCGGGGGGGCCCGTTATGAGCAGTTCTTC. Together with reference TRBV7-9 and TRBJ2-1, the CDR3 gives the full variable domain: DTGVSQNPRHKITKRGQNVTFRCDPISEHNRLYWYRQTLGQGPEFLTYFQNEAQLEKSRLLSDRFSAERPKGSFSTLEIQRTEQGDSAMYLCASSSPLSPSGGARYEQFFGPGTRLTVL.

The chain has TRBV27 and TRBJ1-1, with TRBD1 matching 7 bases. V trimming: 6 bases; J trimming: 1 base; junction bases outside the gene matches: 8. The CDR3 spans 15 residues. Germline loops: CDR1 MNHEY, CDR2 SMNVEV (reference sequence). CDR3 sequence (DNA): TGTGCCAGCAGCCCACAGGGGTTTGGGAACACTGAAGCTTTCTTT. This gives the protein CASSPQGFGNTEAFF.

This chain links TRBV9 with TRBJ2-5, with TRBD2 as a possible D gene (7 bases). This CDR3 is built from 15 residues. Germline values: CDR1 SGDLS, CDR2 YYNGEE. The V gene lost 4 bases and the J gene lost 4 bases, with 17 bases spanning the gap. The CDR3, as DNA: TGTGCCAGCAGCTCCGATGGAAGGGGGGGAGAGACCCAGTACTTC. Its translation: CASSSDGRGGETQYF.

V is TRBV27 and J is TRBJ1-2; D is perhaps TRBD1 (5 bases). Looked up from germline, CDR1 is MNHEY and CDR2 is SMNVEV (reference sequence). Trimming took off 6 bases at V and 2 bases at J, with 10 bases between the two ends. The CDR3 length is 13 residues. Written as DNA, the CDR3 is TGTGCCAGCAGAATAGCAGGGAACTATGGCTACACCTTC. Its translation is CASRIAGNYGYTF.

This clone was detected once. V gene TRBV5-1 combines with J gene TRBJ1-2, with 7 bases matching TRBD1. Germline lookup yields CDR1 SGHRS and CDR2 YFSETQ. V was clipped by 0 bases and J by 13 bases; unmatched bases: 15. The CDR3 loop spans 15 amino acids. Written as DNA, the CDR3 is TGCGCCAGCAGCTTGGCCGATGGAGACAGGGACCGTGTCACCTTC. Protein product: CASSLADGDRDRVTF. Combining the CDR3 with reference TRBV5-1 and TRBJ1-2 gives the whole variable domain KAGVTQTPRYLIKTRGQQVTLSCSPISGHRSVSWYQQTPGQGLQFLFEYFSETQRNKGNFPGRFSGRQFSNSRSEMNVSTLELGDSALYLCASSLADGDRDRVTFGSGTRLTVV.

This chain uses TRBV11-2 with TRBJ1-6, with D possibly TRBD1 on 6 matching bases. Germline CDR1 and CDR2: SGHAT and FQNNGV. With 5 bases removed from V and 7 bases from J, the gap between germline ends came to 18 bases. The CDR3 runs 16 residues. The chain's CDR3 is CASSVRARTANSPLHF. The DNA for the CDR3 is TGTGCCAGCAGCGTGCGCGCAAGGACAGCCAATTCACCCCTCCACTTT.

The CDR3 is CASSPAPRETQYF. CDR3 bases: TGTGCCAGCAGCCCCGCACCCCGGGAGACCCAGTACTTC. J is TRBJ2-5 and V is TRBV7-3; D is unclear. This CDR3 has 13 residues. Germline CDR1 reads SGHTA; CDR2 reads FQGTGA. V dropped 5 bases and J dropped 5 bases, with 12 bases sitting between them.

J is TRBJ2-3 and V is TRBV5-4, with 11 bases identical to TRBD2. V gave up 3 bases and J gave up 0 bases; unmatched junction bases: 6. Germline loops: CDR1 SGHNT, CDR2 YYREEE (reference sequence). The CDR3 is 17 residues long. CDR3: CASSSRLAGTSTDTQYF. The CDR3 DNA reads as TGTGCCAGCAGCTCCAGACTAGCGGGAACGAGCACAGATACGCAGTATTTT.

This chain uses TRBV10-3 with TRBJ1-3; D may be TRBD1 (5 bases). This CDR3 region has 14 residues. CDR1 ENHRY and CDR2 SYGVKD come from the germline V gene. V was shortened by 2 bases and J by 3 bases, with 8 bases between the two germline ends. This chain's CDR3 is CAISEQGSGNTIYF. As DNA, the CDR3 is TGTGCCATCAGTGAGCAGGGTAGTGGAAACACCATATATTTT.

This chain links TRBV10-1 with TRBJ2-7; tentative D call: TRBD1 (5 bases). Germline CDR1 and CDR2: WNHNN and SYGVQD (reference sequence). V was clipped by 0 bases and J by 5 bases, with 11 bases between them. CDR3 length: 14 amino acids. CDR3 DNA: TGCGCCAGCAGTGAGTCCAGGGTTGGCGACGAGCAGTACTTC. Translating it yields CASSESRVGDEQYF.

The chain joins TRBV9 to TRBJ2-5; D is possibly TRBD2 (6 bases). V lost 4 bases, J lost 0 bases, and 16 bases lay in between. The CDR3 runs 16 residues. Germline loops: CDR1 SGDLS, CDR2 YYNGEE. The CDR3 sequence is CASSSDGGVYQETQYF. In nucleotides, the CDR3 is TGTGCCAGCAGCTCAGACGGAGGGGTGTACCAAGAGACCCAGTACTTC.

Comment on this clone: A read error may account for a junction end that differs from germline. This chain joins TRBV12-5 and TRBJ2-7; 7 bases are shared with TRBD1. From germline, CDR1 is LGHNT and CDR2 FRNRAP. This CDR3 is 12 amino acids long. CDR3 bases: TGTGCTAGTGGGACAGGGACCTACGGGCAGTACTTC. It encodes CASGTGTYGQYF.

The chain combines TRBV30 with TRBJ1-1; 7 bases match TRBD1. V lost 0 bases to trimming and J lost 3 bases; unmatched junction nucleotides: 7. The germline CDR1 and CDR2 sequences are GTSNPN and SVGIG (reference sequence). The CDR3 spans 15 residues. The chain's CDR3 is CAWSVLQGWDTEAFF. CDR3 DNA sequence: TGTGCCTGGAGTGTCCTACAGGGGTGGGACACTGAAGCTTTCTTT. Looking up the rest from reference TRBV30 and TRBJ1-1 gives the full variable domain: SQTIHQWPATLVQPVGSPLSLECTVEGTSNPNLYWYRQAAGRGLQLLFYSVGIGQISSEVPQNLSASRPQDRQFILSSKKLLLSDSGFYLCAWSVLQGWDTEAFFGQGTRLTVV.

The V and J genes are TRBV19 and TRBJ2-5; 11 bases agree with TRBD1. The DNA matches TRBJ2-7 better at its end, which makes the J call doubtful. CDR3 length: 14 residues. Germline-derived CDR1 and CDR2 are LNHDA and SQIVND (reference sequence). CDR3 in amino acids: CASGPGTGGLEQYF. The CDR3 DNA reads as TGTGCCAGTGGCCCTGGGACAGGGGGGCTCGAGCAGTACTTC.

CDR3 sequence: CSVENRQGYTGELFF. CDR3 coding DNA: TGCAGCGTTGAAAATCGGCAGGGGTACACCGGGGAGCTGTTTTTT. This rearrangement joins TRBV29-1 to TRBJ2-2, with TRBD1 as a possible D gene (6 bases). The germline V gene encodes CDR1 SQVTM and CDR2 ANQGSEA. The CDR3 consists of 15 residues. V lost 2 bases, J lost 3 bases, and 13 bases lay in between.

This chain links TRBV15 with TRBJ2-7, with a possible D match to TRBD2 (5 bases). The CDR3 has 15 amino acids. Trimming shortened V by 0 bases and J by 3 bases, and 12 bases separated the two germline ends. Germline V gene lookup returns CDR1 LNHNV and CDR2 YYDKDF (reference sequence). CDR3: CATSREVGGHYEQYF. The CDR3 DNA reads as TGTGCCACCAGCAGAGAAGTAGGAGGCCACTACGAGCAGTACTTC.

The chain combines TRBV11-2 with TRBJ1-2; TRBD1 agrees at 8 bases. Germline V CDR1 and CDR2: SGHAT, FQNNGV. V was pared by 3 bases and J by 3 bases, with 9 bases of the junction left unmatched. This CDR3 is 16 amino acids long. CDR3: CASSLSQGAAYYGYTF. In DNA form, the CDR3 reads TGTGCCAGCAGCTTGTCTCAGGGGGCTGCTTACTATGGCTACACCTTC.